The next 20 T cell receptor beta chains were all read from a single sample in a study of cytomegalovirus exposure and HLA in healthy donors. Vbeta (60) and Jbeta (13) primers were used in the PCR. Generated by immunoSEQ multiplex PCR, the TCRdb table keeps only in-frame clones and is missing some. The data hold 100,000 to 150,000 clones, with 60% to 85% observed a single time. Sequencing input: PBMCs. Receptor source: a woman aged 18-29 years in good health and CMV-seronegative.

The sample holds a few counts of this clone. The chain is built from TRBV19 and TRBJ2-1; D not certain. This CDR3 is built from 16 residues. In germline, CDR1 is LNHDA, CDR2 SQIVND (reference sequence). V lost 4 bases, J lost 4 bases, and 17 bases lay in between. Written as DNA, the CDR3 is TGTGCCAGTAGTAGGTCCCAGCGCGGAGCTTACAATGAGCAGTTCTTC. The encoded protein is CASSRSQRGAYNEQFF.

The J gene is TRBJ2-1, the V gene TRBV7-2; 12 nucleotides agree with TRBD2. The CDR3 totals 15 residues. Germline V CDR1 and CDR2: SGHTA, FQGNSA. V lost 5 bases, J lost 6 bases, and 5 bases stayed unmatched. Written as DNA, the CDR3 is TGTGCCAGCAGCAGTGGACTAGCGGGAACCAATGAGCAGTTCTTC. Translated: CASSSGLAGTNEQFF.

This rearrangement joins TRBV5-4 to TRBJ2-7; tentatively, D is TRBD2 (6 bases). Per the germline V gene, CDR1 is SGHNT and CDR2 is YYREEE (reference sequence). V was pared by 2 bases and J by 2 bases, with 11 bases between. This CDR3 has 14 residues. The CDR3 reads CASSFGRGPYEQYF. CDR3 bases: TGTGCCAGCAGCTTCGGGCGGGGTCCCTACGAGCAGTACTTC.

The V gene is TRBV6-5, the J gene TRBJ2-7; weak D call: TRBD1 (5 bases). The CDR3 totals 13 residues. V shed 6 bases and J shed 6 bases, with 15 bases lying between them. Germline V gene data show CDR1 as MNHEY and CDR2 as SVGAGI. CDR3 sequence: CASSPPDSSEQYF. CDR3 DNA sequence: TGTGCCAGCAGCCCCCCCGACAGTTCCGAGCAGTACTTC.

V usage is TRBV4-1 and J usage is TRBJ2-3; D uncertain. CDR1 and CDR2 (germline): MGHRA, YSYEKL. The CDR3 spans 15 residues. Trimming removed 4 bases at V and 0 bases at J, with 11 bases between. CDR3 loop: CASSLRSPSTDTQYF. CDR3 coding DNA: TGCGCCAGCAGCCTGCGGAGCCCTAGCACAGATACGCAGTATTTT.

This clone was seen more than once but under ten times. The rearrangement joins TRBV6-5 to TRBJ1-1; D uncertain. Trimming removed 7 bases at V and 8 bases at J, with 14 bases between. Germline V gene data show CDR1 as MNHEY and CDR2 as SVGAGI. This CDR3 has 12 amino acids. The CDR3 spells CASTHLGAEAFF. Here the CDR3 DNA reads TGTGCCAGCACCCACCTCGGAGCAGAAGCTTTCTTT.

This clone was counted a few times. This rearrangement joins TRBV7-9 to TRBJ1-4; D is possibly TRBD1 (6 bases). CDR1 is SEHNR and CDR2 is FQNEAQ in the germline V gene (reference sequence). There are 12 residues in the CDR3. V was cut by 11 bases and J by 3 bases, with 10 bases left in between. The DNA for the CDR3 is TGTGCCTGGGAGGGGGCTAATGAAAAACTGTTTTTT. Protein sequence: CAWEGANEKLFF.

The J gene is TRBJ1-2, the V gene TRBV19; D unresolved. V gave up 2 bases and J gave up 5 bases, with 6 bases separating them. CDR1 and CDR2 (germline): LNHDA, SQIVND (reference sequence). The CDR3 is made up of 12 amino acids. This chain's CDR3 is CASSINSYGYTF. The DNA of the CDR3 is TGTGCCAGTAGTATAAACAGTTATGGCTACACCTTC. Full variable domain (remainder filled in from reference TRBV19 and TRBJ1-2): DGGITQSPKYLFRKEGQNVTLSCEQNLNHDAMYWYRQDPGQGLRLIYYSQIVNDFQKGDIAEGYSVSREKKESFPLTVTSAQKNPTAFYLCASSINSYGYTFGSGTRLTVV.

CDR3 nucleotides: TGTGCCAGAAGCTTACCAAGCGGGAGGGCCGGCACAGATACGCAGTATTTT. This codes for CARSLPSGRAGTDTQYF. V usage is TRBV5-3 and J usage is TRBJ2-3; 10 positions agree with TRBD2. TRBV5-3 counts as an open reading frame of uncertain function. Trimming took 2 bases from V and 1 from J; bases not matched to a gene: 7. This CDR3 spans 17 amino acids.

This chain connects TRBV4-1 to TRBJ2-7; a possible D gene is TRBD1 (5 bases). The V gene lost 3 bases and the J gene lost 5 bases, with 17 bases spanning the gap. This CDR3 has 15 amino acids. Germline assignment: CDR1 MGHRA and CDR2 YSYEKL. CDR3 DNA: TGCGCCAGCAGCCAGCTGGACACGTTTACCCACGAGCAGTACTTC. Translation gives CASSQLDTFTHEQYF.

This clone was detected a few times. J is TRBJ1-2 and V is TRBV6-5, with D possibly matching TRBD1 (6 bases). V was trimmed by 11 bases and J by 8 bases, leaving 15 bases between them. Per germline, CDR1 MNHEY and CDR2 SVGAGI. This CDR3 region has 11 residues. The CDR3 DNA reads TGTGCCGCCCGGGGGGGCCCCGGCTACACCTTC. Amino acids: CAARGGPGYTF.

This chain links TRBV5-6 with TRBJ2-2; D call uncertain. Trimming cost V 2 bases and J 3 bases, with 5 bases left between them. The CDR3 contains 13 residues. CDR1 and CDR2 (germline): SGHDT, YYEEEE. For the CDR3, the DNA is TGTGCCAGCAGCTTCCCGGACACCGGGGAGCTGTTTTTT. Its translation: CASSFPDTGELFF.

In its sample, this clone was seen a few times. The rearrangement uses TRBV30 and TRBJ1-2, with 9 bases fitting TRBD1. Per germline, CDR1 GTSNPN and CDR2 SVGIG (reference sequence). With 2 bases clipped from V and 7 bases from J, the junction kept 11 bases outside the gene matches. The CDR3 has 15 amino acids. This CDR3 is CAWSPPDRGIAGYTF. As DNA, the CDR3 is TGTGCCTGGAGTCCGCCGGACAGGGGAATCGCTGGCTACACCTTC.

The V and J genes are TRBV29-1 and TRBJ2-7; possibly TRBD1 for D (8 bases). Looked up from germline, CDR1 is SQVTM and CDR2 is ANQGSEA. CDR3 length: 14 amino acids. Trimming took 7 bases from V and 3 from J, leaving 19 bases between them. CDR3 nucleotides: TGCAGCGCCAAGGAGACAGGGGAGGGCTACGAGCAGTACTTC. Protein product: CSAKETGEGYEQYF.

The chain combines TRBV5-8 with TRBJ1-2, with D possibly matching TRBD1 (6 bases). Trimming cost V 5 bases and J 14 bases, with 13 bases left between them. The germline V gene has CDR1 SGHTS and CDR2 YDEGEE. This CDR3 has 10 amino acids. CDR3 DNA sequence: TGTGCCAGCAGACCCTCCAGGGGAACCTTC. It translates to CASRPSRGTF.

This clone was counted only a few times. The chain has TRBV19 and TRBJ2-7; D is possibly TRBD2 (6 bases). Trimming stripped 2 bases from V and 7 bases from J, with 15 bases between. The V gene's germline CDR1 is LNHDA and CDR2 SQIVND (reference sequence). The CDR3 contains 14 residues. CDR3: CASSISPGAGEQYF. The CDR3 DNA follows: TGTGCCAGTAGTATAAGCCCGGGAGCCGGGGAGCAGTACTTC.

J is TRBJ1-2 and V is TRBV6-4; tentatively, D is TRBD1 (6 bases). Germline V CDR1 and CDR2: MRHNA, SNTAGT. This CDR3 region has 12 residues. Trimming left V 6 bases short and J 8 bases short, with 13 bases between. CDR3 in amino acids: CASRTDTGGYTF. The DNA of the CDR3 is TGTGCCAGCAGGACAGATACAGGGGGCTACACCTTC.

This chain connects TRBV6-4 to TRBJ1-2; D remains ambiguous. Trimming took off 0 bases at V and 6 bases at J, with 11 bases between the two ends. CDR1 is MRHNA and CDR2 is SNTAGT in the germline V gene. The CDR3 has 14 amino acids. The CDR3, as DNA: TGTGCCAGCAGTGACTCACACCATTCTCATGGCTACACCTTC. It specifies CASSDSHHSHGYTF.

This clone was found a few times. The genes are TRBV4-2 and TRBJ1-3; D is undetermined. Germline V gene lookup returns CDR1 LGHNA and CDR2 YNFKEQ. The CDR3 extends over 16 amino acids. Trimming took off 4 bases at V and 0 bases at J, with 13 bases between the two ends. The CDR3 bases are TGTGCCAGCAGCCCCTTAAGTCAGGTCTCTGGAAACACCATATATTTT. Encoded protein: CASSPLSQVSGNTIYF.

This chain links TRBV9 with TRBJ2-7, with D possibly being TRBD1 (5 bases). In germline, CDR1 is SGDLS, CDR2 YYNGEE. V was cut by 7 bases and J by 0 bases, with 20 bases left in between. CDR3 length: 16 amino acids. CDR3 loop: CASPGFLGLTSYEQYF. CDR3 nucleotides: TGTGCCAGCCCAGGGTTTTTAGGGTTAACCTCCTACGAGCAGTACTTC.